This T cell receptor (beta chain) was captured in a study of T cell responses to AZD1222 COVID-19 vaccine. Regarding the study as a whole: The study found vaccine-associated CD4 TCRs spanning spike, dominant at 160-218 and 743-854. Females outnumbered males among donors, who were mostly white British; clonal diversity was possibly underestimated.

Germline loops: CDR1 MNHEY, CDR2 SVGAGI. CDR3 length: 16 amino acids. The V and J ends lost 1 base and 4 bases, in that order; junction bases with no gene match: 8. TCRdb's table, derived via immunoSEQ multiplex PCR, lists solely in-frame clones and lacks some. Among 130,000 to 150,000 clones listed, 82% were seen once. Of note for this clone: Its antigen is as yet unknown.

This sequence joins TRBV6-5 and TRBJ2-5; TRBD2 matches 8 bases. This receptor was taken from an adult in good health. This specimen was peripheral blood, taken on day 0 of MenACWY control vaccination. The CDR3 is CASSYYGGVVVETQYF. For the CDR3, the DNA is TGTGCCAGCAGTTACTACGGGGGGGTTGTGGTAGAGACCCAGTACTTC.